The entry below describes one T cell receptor beta chain. No antigen is known for it. Samples came from axillary lymph nodes draining the breast cancer. Using its own MiXCR run on the multiplex PCR reads, TCRdb lists one record per CDR3 protein. Found here are some 170,000 distinct CDR3 sequences, more than 25% of them singletons; the top ten hold around 3.5%. The germline CDR1 and CDR2 sequences are LGHNA and YNFKEQ. The length of the CDR3 is 13 residues. The V end lost 0 bases, the J end lost 1 base, and 1 base lay between the germline ends. This entry is derived from a study of breast tumors, draining lymph nodes, adjacent tissues. General study findings and limits: Compared with basal-like, luminal-like tumors shared significantly more repertoire with nontumor tissue. Most tumor T cells seemingly derive from lymph node, then expand in tumor. Tumor TCR diversity was below lymph nodes but above nontumor tissue. The lymph node origin of tumor T cells was framed as consistent with a hypothesis, not demonstrated.

This receptor was obtained from a female donor with breast cancer. Some clones in this sample may be carry-over from other donors' samples. The chain is built from TRBV4-2 and TRBJ1-5; D is undetermined. The specimen sequenced was axillary lymph node tissue. CDR3 nucleotide sequence: TGTGCCAGCAGCCAAGAGAGCAATCAGCCCCAGCATTTT. Its protein product is CASSQESNQPQHF.